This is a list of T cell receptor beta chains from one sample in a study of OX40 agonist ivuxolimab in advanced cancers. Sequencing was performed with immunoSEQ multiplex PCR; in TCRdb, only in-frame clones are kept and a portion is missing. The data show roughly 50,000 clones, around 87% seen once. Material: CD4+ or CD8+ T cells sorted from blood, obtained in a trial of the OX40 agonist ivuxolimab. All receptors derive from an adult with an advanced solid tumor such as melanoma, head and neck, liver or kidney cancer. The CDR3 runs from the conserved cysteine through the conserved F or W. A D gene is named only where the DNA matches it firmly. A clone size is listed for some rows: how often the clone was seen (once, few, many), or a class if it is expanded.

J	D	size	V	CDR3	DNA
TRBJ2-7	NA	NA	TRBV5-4	CASSSDGRYEQYF	TGTGCCAGCAGCAGCGACGGGCGATACGAGCAGTACTTC
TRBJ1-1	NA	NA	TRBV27	CASSELQGTEAFF	TGTGCCAGCAGTGAGCTCCAGGGGACTGAAGCTTTCTTT
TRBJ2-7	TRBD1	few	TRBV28	CASSAGTGGDF	TGTGCCAGCAGTGCAGGGACAGGGGGTGACTTC
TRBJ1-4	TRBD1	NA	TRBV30	CAWLPRQGNNEKLFF	TGTGCCTGGTTACCTCGACAGGGGAATAATGAAAAACTGTTTTTT
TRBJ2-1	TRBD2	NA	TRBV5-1	CASSKIAGASYNEQFF	TGCGCCAGCAGCAAAATAGCGGGAGCCTCCTACAATGAGCAGTTCTTC
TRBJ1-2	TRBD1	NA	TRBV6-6	CASSQTGGSYGYTF	TGTGCCAGCAGTCAGACAGGGGGATCGTACGGCTACACCTTC
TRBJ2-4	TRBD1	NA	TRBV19	CASRATGGLNIQYF	TGTGCCAGTAGAGCGACAGGGGGCTTAAACATTCAGTACTTC
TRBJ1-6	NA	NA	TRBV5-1	CASSPGLTTLPLHF	TGCGCCAGCAGCCCGGGTTTGACGACCCTACCCCTCCACTTT
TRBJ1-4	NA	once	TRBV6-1	CASSARAQTGGKLFF	TGTGCCAGCAGTGCCCGGGCACAGACTGGGGGGAAACTGTTTTTT
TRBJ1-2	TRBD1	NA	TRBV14	CASSQADRVQVRTF	TGTGCCAGCAGCCAAGCGGACAGGGTACAGGTTAGAACCTTC
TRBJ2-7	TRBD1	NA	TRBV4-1	CASSQQGAYEQYF	TGCGCCAGCAGTCAGCAGGGGGCCTACGAGCAGTACTTC
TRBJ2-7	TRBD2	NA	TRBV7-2	CASSSVAGGPYEQYF	TGTGCCAGCAGCTCGGTAGCGGGAGGGCCGTACGAGCAGTACTTC
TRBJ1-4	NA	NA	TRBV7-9	CASSLELVVEKLFF	TGTGCCAGCAGCTTAGAACTCGTCGTCGAAAAACTGTTTTTT
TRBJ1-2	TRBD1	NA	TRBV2	CASRGFRQGDITYGYTF	TGTGCCAGCAGGGGATTTCGACAGGGGGACATCACATATGGCTACACCTTC
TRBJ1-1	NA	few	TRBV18	CASSPGGSEAFF	TGTGCCAGCTCACCCGGGGGCTCTGAAGCTTTCTTT
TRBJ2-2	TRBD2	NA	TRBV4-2	CASSQVSLAGSTGELFF	TGTGCCAGCAGCCAAGTATCGCTAGCGGGGTCCACCGGGGAGCTGTTTTTT
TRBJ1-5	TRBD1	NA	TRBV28	CASSSPGQGTQPQHF	TGTGCCAGCAGTAGTCCGGGACAGGGCACTCAGCCCCAGCATTTT
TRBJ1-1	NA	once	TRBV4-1	CASSQGAGLNTEAFF	TGCGCCAGCAGCCAAGGAGCAGGGTTGAACACTGAAGCTTTCTTT
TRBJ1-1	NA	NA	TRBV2	CACGGSGNTEAFF	TGTGCCTGCGGGGGGTCGGGAAACACTGAAGCTTTCTTT
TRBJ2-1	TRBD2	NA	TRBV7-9	CASSSGLAGSKDEQFF	TGTGCCAGCAGTTCCGGACTAGCGGGATCTAAGGATGAGCAGTTCTTC
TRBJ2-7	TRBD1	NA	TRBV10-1	CASSSRDRGEQYF	TGCGCCAGCAGTTCCCGGGACAGGGGCGAGCAGTACTTC
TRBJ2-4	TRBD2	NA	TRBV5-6	CASSDGRGAKNIQYF	TGTGCCAGCAGCGACGGGAGGGGGGCCAAAAACATTCAGTACTTC
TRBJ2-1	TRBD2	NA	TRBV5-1	CASSLVSGGGLYNEQFF	TGCGCCAGCAGCTTGGTTTCGGGCGGGGGGCTATACAATGAGCAGTTCTTC
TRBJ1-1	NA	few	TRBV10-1	CASSEAGIDTEAFF	TGCGCCAGCAGTGAAGCAGGGATCGACACTGAAGCTTTCTTT
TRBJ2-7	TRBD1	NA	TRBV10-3	CAIRGDSSSYEQYF	TGTGCCATCAGGGGGGACAGTAGCTCCTACGAGCAGTACTTC
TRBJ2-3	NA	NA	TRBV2	CASRWQYLSDTQYF	TGTGCCAGCAGATGGCAGTATTTATCAGATACGCAGTATTTT